The rows below give T cell receptor beta chains drawn from one sample of a study of blood T cell repertoires in COVID-19. Profiling relied on immunoSEQ multiplex PCR, and the TCRdb table lists in-frame clones only, not all of them. Here the sample spans 110,000 or so clones, around 90% being singletons. Specimen: peripheral blood. These receptors were collected from a human donor in a cohort sampled during active COVID-19. CDR3s include the opening cysteine and the closing phenylalanine or tryptophan. The D gene is left open where the match is weak. Size values are once, few and many counts, or a class for expanded clones, and some rows have none.

V gene	D gene	J gene	clone size	CDR3 DNA	CDR3 protein
TRBV28	TRBD2	TRBJ2-5	NA	TGTGCCAGCAGTGTGACTAGCGGGGTCGAGACCCAGTACTTC	CASSVTSGVETQYF
TRBV7-9	TRBD1	TRBJ1-2	NA	TGTGCCAGCAGCGCCACGGGACAGGGGGCGCGAGGCTACACCTTC	CASSATGQGARGYTF
TRBV7-9	TRBD2	TRBJ2-3	NA	TGTGCCAGCAGCTCCCAGACTAGCGGGAAAAGAAAAGATACGCAGTATTTT	CASSSQTSGKRKDTQYF
TRBV19	TRBD2	TRBJ2-1	NA	TGTGCCAGTAGTACGGGACTAGCGGGAGCCCATGAGCAGTTCTTC	CASSTGLAGAHEQFF
TRBV19	TRBD1	TRBJ1-2	NA	TGTGCCAGTAGTGGAGGACAGGGAAGGCGGGGAGGCTACACCTTC	CASSGGQGRRGGYTF
TRBV14	TRBD1	TRBJ1-4	NA	TGTGCCAGCAGCCGGGACAGGGACATGAGTAAACTGTTTTTT	CASSRDRDMSKLFF
TRBV29-1	TRBD1	TRBJ2-2	NA	TGCAGCGCCGGGACAGGGGGGGACACCGGGGAGCTGTTTTTT	CSAGTGGDTGELFF
TRBV30	NA	TRBJ1-6	NA	TGTGCCTGGAGTGTACAGGGAAGGGGAAATTCACCCCTCCACTTT	CAWSVQGRGNSPLHF
TRBV10-1	NA	TRBJ2-1	NA	TGCGCCAGCAGTACGGCGGGACCCACCCTAATCAATGAGCAGTTCTTC	CASSTAGPTLINEQFF
TRBV19	NA	TRBJ2-3	NA	TGTGCCAGCGGGGGAGATACGCAGTATTTT	CASGGDTQYF
TRBV24-1	NA	TRBJ1-5	NA	TGTGCCACCAGTGATGGGGCGCAGCCCCAGCATTTT	CATSDGAQPQHF
TRBV5-1	TRBD1	TRBJ2-2	NA	TGCGCCAGCGGAGAGACAGGGTCGGGCACCGGGGAGCTGTTTTTT	CASGETGSGTGELFF
TRBV28	TRBD2	TRBJ2-1	NA	TGTGCCAGCAGAGAGACTAGCGGACCTTCGTACAATGAGCAGTTCTTC	CASRETSGPSYNEQFF
TRBV3-1/TRBV3-2	TRBD2	TRBJ2-1	NA	TGTGCCAGCAGCCCGGGACTAGCGGGAGGGCGGAATGAGCAGTTCTTC	CASSPGLAGGRNEQFF
TRBV11-3	NA	TRBJ2-5	NA	TGTGCCAGCAGCTTTTCCAGGGCCGAGACCCAGTACTTC	CASSFSRAETQYF
TRBV28	NA	TRBJ2-5	NA	TGTGCCGCAAGCCTTAGCCTAGCGACACAAGAGACCCAGTACTTC	CAASLSLATQETQYF
TRBV11-3	TRBD2	TRBJ2-3	NA	TGTGCCAGCAGCCCCTCCCTAGCGGGAGTTGCACAAGATACGCAGTATTTT	CASSPSLAGVAQDTQYF
TRBV29-1	NA	TRBJ2-7	NA	TGCAGCGTTTCTACAGGAGCCTACGAGCAGTACTTC	CSVSTGAYEQYF
TRBV9	NA	TRBJ1-1	NA	TGTGCCAGCAGCGTTAGTGAGGGTTTGAACACTGAAGCTTTCTTT	CASSVSEGLNTEAFF
TRBV5-1	TRBD1	TRBJ2-2	NA	TGCGCCAGCAGCTCCACCCTGGGGGACAGGGGGGCTCACGGGTACACCGGGGAGCTGTTTTTT	CASSSTLGDRGAHGYTGELFF
TRBV5-5	NA	TRBJ1-3	few	TGTGCCAGCAGCCGGGCCGGGGGATCTGGAAACACCATATATTTT	CASSRAGGSGNTIYF
TRBV5-1	TRBD2	TRBJ2-3	few	TGCGCCAGCAGCTTGGTATCTAGCGGGGGCGCAGATACGCAGTATTTT	CASSLVSSGGADTQYF
TRBV1	NA	TRBJ2-7	NA	TGCACCAGCAGCCAAGGTTGCGGGAGGGCCTACGAGCAGTACTTC	CTSSQGCGRAYEQYF
TRBV30	NA	TRBJ1-4	few	TGTGCCTGGAGTCCGAACGGTAATGAAAAACTGTTTTTT	CAWSPNGNEKLFF
TRBV14	TRBD2	TRBJ2-3	NA	TGTGCCAGCAGCCGTTGGACTAGCGGGAGTACAGATACGCAGTATTTT	CASSRWTSGSTDTQYF
TRBV4-1	NA	TRBJ2-1	NA	TGCGCCAGCAGCCAACAGGGGATCGGTGAGCAGTTCTTC	CASSQQGIGEQFF
TRBV5-1	TRBD1	TRBJ1-2	NA	TGCGCCAGCAGCTTCGGGACAGGGGTTGAGGTCTACACCTTC	CASSFGTGVEVYTF
TRBV9	NA	TRBJ2-2	NA	TGTGCCAGCAGCCGCACCCAGAGAGGCACCGGGGAGCTGTTTTTT	CASSRTQRGTGELFF
TRBV19	NA	TRBJ2-7	NA	TGTGCCGTGCCCAGGGGCCCTATTAAGAAAACCTACGAGCAGTACTTC	CAVPRGPIKKTYEQYF
TRBV11-2	NA	TRBJ1-1	NA	TGTGCCAGCATCCCTCTGACAGGAACAAACACTGAAGCTTTCTTT	CASIPLTGTNTEAFF
TRBV6-5	NA	TRBJ1-1	NA	TGTGCCAGCAGTTACTCCTATTCGAGAAGTTCGATAGCTTTCTTT	CASSYSYSRSSIAFF
TRBV7-3	TRBD1	TRBJ2-5	NA	TGTGCCAGCAGCTACCAGACAGGGCCGGGGGAGACCCAGTACTTC	CASSYQTGPGETQYF
TRBV28	NA	TRBJ1-2	NA	TGTGCCAGCAGTTTACTGATCCAGAGGAATGGCTACACCTTC	CASSLLIQRNGYTF
TRBV20-1	NA	TRBJ2-7	NA	TGCAGTGCTAGTCCTGGGGCGGAAAGGCGGTACTTC	CSASPGAERRYF
TRBV12-3/TRBV12-4	NA	TRBJ1-1	few	TGTGCCAGCAGAAACCAGGGGAACACTGAAGCTTTCTTT	CASRNQGNTEAFF
TRBV4-2	TRBD2	TRBJ2-1	once	TGTGCCAGCAGCCAGGCGCTCAGCGGGGGGGCCTCCTACAATGAGCAGTTCTTC	CASSQALSGGASYNEQFF
TRBV2	NA	TRBJ2-7	NA	TGTGCCAGCAGTGACATAGCGGCCCTCTCCTACGAGCAGTACTTC	CASSDIAALSYEQYF
TRBV27	NA	TRBJ1-2	NA	TGTGCCAGCAGTTTAAAGGACAGAGAGTCTGGCTACACCTTC	CASSLKDRESGYTF
TRBV7-9	NA	TRBJ1-1	NA	TGTGCCAGCAGCTTAGGGCAGGGCACTGAAGCTTTCTTT	CASSLGQGTEAFF
TRBV3-1/TRBV3-2	NA	TRBJ2-3	NA	TGTGCCAGCAGCCAAAGGGGTGCAGATACGCAGTATTTT	CASSQRGADTQYF
TRBV5-1	NA	TRBJ2-1	NA	TGCGCCAGCGGAGGGCACAATGAGCAGTTCTTC	CASGGHNEQFF
TRBV6-1	NA	TRBJ2-3	NA	TGTGCCAGCAGTGAACAGCGAAGCACAGATACGCAGTATTTT	CASSEQRSTDTQYF
TRBV18	NA	TRBJ2-5	NA	TGTGCCAGCTCACCGGACATGTACCAAGAGACCCAGTACTTC	CASSPDMYQETQYF
TRBV24-1	TRBD1	TRBJ1-5	NA	TGTGCCACCAGTGCCCAGACAGGGACTCTCAATCAGCCCCAGCATTTT	CATSAQTGTLNQPQHF
TRBV2	TRBD1	TRBJ1-4	NA	TGTGCCAGCAGTATATGGACAGGGAGTCATGAAAAACTGTTTTTT	CASSIWTGSHEKLFF
TRBV3-1/TRBV3-2	NA	TRBJ2-3	NA	TGTGCCAGCAGCCAAGAGGGCCGACCCGGGGTGGATACGCAGTATTTT	CASSQEGRPGVDTQYF
TRBV7-8	NA	TRBJ2-7	NA	TGTGCCAGCAGCTTAAGCGGAGGCTCCTACGAGCAGTACTTC	CASSLSGGSYEQYF
TRBV5-6	TRBD1	TRBJ2-2	NA	TGTGCCAGCAGCTTGGTAGGGACAGGGAACACCGGGGAGCTGTTTTTT	CASSLVGTGNTGELFF
TRBV19	TRBD2	TRBJ2-1	NA	TGTGCCAGTAGTACTCCGGGACTAGCGGGAGGGCCGAAAGCGGAGGAGCAGTTCTTC	CASSTPGLAGGPKAEEQFF
TRBV5-8	NA	TRBJ1-1	NA	TGTGCCAGCAGCTTTGAGAGGGGGACCTATATGAACACTGAAGCTTTCTTT	CASSFERGTYMNTEAFF
TRBV29-1	TRBD1	TRBJ1-1	NA	TGCAGCGGGGGATCCCGGGACAGGGGAGAAGCTTTCTTT	CSGGSRDRGEAFF
TRBV5-1	TRBD1	TRBJ2-2	once	TGCGCCAGCAGCCCACGGTGGGACAGGGGGCCGGACACCGGGGAGCTGTTTTTT	CASSPRWDRGPDTGELFF
TRBV6-1	TRBD2	TRBJ2-3	NA	TGTGCCAGCAGTGAACTGGGGGGGGTAGAAACAGATACGCAGTATTTT	CASSELGGVETDTQYF
TRBV5-1	NA	TRBJ2-7	NA	TGCGCCAGCAGCTTGGGGGTGTTTGAACTAGGCGAGCAGTACTTC	CASSLGVFELGEQYF
TRBV28	TRBD1	TRBJ2-7	NA	TGTGCCAGCAGTTTATCCGGGACAGGGAACGACGAGCAGTACTTC	CASSLSGTGNDEQYF
TRBV2	NA	TRBJ2-1	NA	TGTGCCAGCAAACGGGAGCCCTACAATGAGCAGTTCTTC	CASKREPYNEQFF
TRBV30	NA	TRBJ1-2	NA	TGTGCCTGGAGTGTACTTGACGGGGGGTATGGCTACACCTTC	CAWSVLDGGYGYTF
TRBV14	TRBD1	TRBJ1-2	NA	TGTGCCAGCAGCCTACAGGGGGCAGGGTATGGCTACACCTTC	CASSLQGAGYGYTF
TRBV19	TRBD1	TRBJ1-1	NA	TGTGCCAGTAGTCTAGGACAGGGCCGAAACACTGAAGCTTTCTTT	CASSLGQGRNTEAFF